This T cell receptor beta chain was sequenced for a study of OX40 agonist ivuxolimab in advanced cancers. For the study in its entirety: Ivuxolimab, which targeted the costimulatory receptor OX40 (CD134), was an agonistic, fully human IgG2 monoclonal antibody. Three dose-escalation patients achieved partial responses, one with hepatocellular carcinoma and two with cutaneous melanoma. Prior anti-PD-1, anti-PD-L1 or anti-CTLA-4 therapy was permitted, and checkpoint inhibitors had been received by about 44% of dose-escalation patients. The paper covers the monotherapy dose-escalation part of the phase I ivuxolimab trial, which included N = 52 patients. Of the 50 or so patients in dose escalation, around 19 had hepatocellular carcinoma, approximately 15 had melanoma, 9 had renal cell carcinoma and 9 had head and neck cancer. Peripheral TCRbeta sequencing aimed to test whether ivuxolimab altered TCR sequence diversity and caused clonal T-cell expansion. In the dose-escalation cohort, 65% to 85% of patients were male, and the mean age was 60 years with a range of about 20 to 80. Intravenous ivuxolimab was administered to patients every 2 weeks at six dose levels: 0.01, 0.1, 0.3, 1.5, 3 and 10 mg/kg.

The trial excluded patients who had a history of autoimmune disease or were on systemic immunosuppression. Peripheral blood for TCR sequencing was collected from all dose cohorts at baseline, on cycle 4 day 1, and on cycle 7 day 1. The samples were drawn from a first-in-human, open-label, multicenter phase I dose-escalation trial of ivuxolimab. Adults with locally advanced or metastatic melanoma, renal cell carcinoma, hepatocellular carcinoma or head and neck squamous cell carcinoma were enrolled in the trial. Before TCR sequencing, CD4+ and CD8+ T cells were separately sorted from peripheral blood. Beyond this particular receptor, the publication reports: At doses from 0.1 to 3.0 mg/kg, clonal expansion was seen in both CD4+ and CD8+ blood T cells between baseline and week 6. Low levels of normalized T-cell clonal expansion were also seen in some nonresponding patients. After ivuxolimab, CD8+ T cells had more expanded clones than CD4+ T cells on average. Which antigens the clonally expanded peripheral T cells were specific for was not determined. In the 0.1-3.0 mg/kg groups, partial responders were among the patients with the lowest normalized peripheral clonal expansion, particularly in CD8+ T cells.

To sequence the TCRbeta CDR3 region, genomic DNA was isolated from the sorted cells. The immunoSEQ Assay was used to sequence the TCRbeta CDR3 regions. As stored in TCRdb, this immuneACCESS dataset retains in-frame rearrangements with V and J assigned. A fraction of the clones does not appear; measured against another copy, unresolved V genes explain less than half of the discrepancy, and the remainder lacks a known reason. This sample comprises 50,000 to 80,000 clones, approximately 89% of them detected only once. The ten largest clonotypes hold roughly 0.44% of the sample. The CDR3 holds 15 amino acids from the cysteine to the phenylalanine. Here the CDR3 DNA is all that survives: 45 bases in frame from base 1. The germline V gene sets CDR1 to SGDLS and CDR2 to YYNGEE. V gives up 4 bases and J gives up 4 bases, and the segment between their germline ends measures 18 bases. This clone showed up just once. Its antigen has not been determined. Base qualities are not recorded, but no much larger clone differs from it by a single base.

The clonotype was recovered from an adult with an advanced solid tumor such as melanoma, head and neck, liver or kidney cancer. The sequences come from CD4+ or CD8+ T cells sorted from blood, collected in a trial of the OX40 agonist ivuxolimab. This receptor chain uses TRBV9 and TRBJ2-7; the D gene is tentatively TRBD1 or TRBD2, each matching 5 bases. The DNA is TGTGCCAGCAGCTCCCTTGTAGGGACGGCGTACGAGCAGTACTTC. This codes for CASSSLVGTAYEQYF.